This T cell receptor (beta chain) emerged from a study of CD8+CD57+ T cells in acquired aplastic anemia. This clonotype was counted only a few times. There are 15 residues in the CDR3. Trimming removed 8 bases at V and 1 base at J, with 16 bases between. The germline gives CDR1 SNHLY, CDR2 FYNNEI. The TCR beta profiling, which covered VDJ combination and CDR3 sequence, was carried out using genomic DNA as the template. TCRdb used MiXCR to reprocess the reads, holding one entry per CDR3 protein. The sample comprises some 170,000 distinct CDR3 sequences, about 45% of which are singletons, and about 1% rests with the top ten. All sequencing subjects had displayed CD8+CD57+ cell expansion on flow cytometry.

Material for sequencing was sorted CD4+, CD8+, or CD8+CD57+ T cells (not recorded which) from PBMCs. The gene calls are TRBV2 and TRBJ2-3, with a tentative D call TRBD2 (7 bases). The TCR comes from a human donor with aplastic anemia. CDR3 amino acids: CASSPTGGGTDTQYF. DNA of the CDR3: TGTGCCAGCTCCCCTACGGGGGGCGGCACAGATACGCAGTATTTT.